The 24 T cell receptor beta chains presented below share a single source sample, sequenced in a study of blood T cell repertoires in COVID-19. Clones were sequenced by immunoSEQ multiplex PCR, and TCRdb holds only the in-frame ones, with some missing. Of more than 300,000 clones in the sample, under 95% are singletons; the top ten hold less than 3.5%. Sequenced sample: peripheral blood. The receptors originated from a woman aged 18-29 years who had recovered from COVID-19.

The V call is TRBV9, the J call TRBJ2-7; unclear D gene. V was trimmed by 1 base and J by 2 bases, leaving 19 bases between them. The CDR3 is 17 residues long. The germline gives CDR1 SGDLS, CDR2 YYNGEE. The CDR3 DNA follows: TGTGCCAGCAGCGTACTCCCCGACCAGGCCTTTACCTACGAGCAGTACGTC. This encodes CASSVLPDQAFTYEQYV.

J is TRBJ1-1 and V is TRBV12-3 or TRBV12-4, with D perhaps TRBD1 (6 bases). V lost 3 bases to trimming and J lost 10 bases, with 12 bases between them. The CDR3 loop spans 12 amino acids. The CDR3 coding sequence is TGTGCCAGCAGTTTGAGGGGGACGGCAGCTTTCTTT. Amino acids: CASSLRGTAAFF.

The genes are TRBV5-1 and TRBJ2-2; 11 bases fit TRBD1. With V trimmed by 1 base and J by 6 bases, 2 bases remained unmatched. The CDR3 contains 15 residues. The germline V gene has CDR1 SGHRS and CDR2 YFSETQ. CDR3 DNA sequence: TGCGCCAGCAGCTTGCCGGGACAGGGGGCCGGGGAGCTGTTTTTT. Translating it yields CASSLPGQGAGELFF. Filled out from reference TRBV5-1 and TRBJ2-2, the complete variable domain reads KAGVTQTPRYLIKTRGQQVTLSCSPISGHRSVSWYQQTPGQGLQFLFEYFSETQRNKGNFPGRFSGRQFSNSRSEMNVSTLELGDSALYLCASSLPGQGAGELFFGEGSRLTVL.

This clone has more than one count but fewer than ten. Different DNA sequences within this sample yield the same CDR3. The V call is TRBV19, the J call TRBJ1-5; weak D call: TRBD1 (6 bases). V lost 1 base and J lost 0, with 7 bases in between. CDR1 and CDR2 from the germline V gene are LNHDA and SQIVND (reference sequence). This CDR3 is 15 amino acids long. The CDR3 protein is CASSIVRGSNQPQHF. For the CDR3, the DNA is TGTGCCAGTAGTATAGTCAGGGGTAGCAATCAGCCCCAGCATTTT. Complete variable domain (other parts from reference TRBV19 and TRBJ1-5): DGGITQSPKYLFRKEGQNVTLSCEQNLNHDAMYWYRQDPGQGLRLIYYSQIVNDFQKGDIAEGYSVSREKKESFPLTVTSAQKNPTAFYLCASSIVRGSNQPQHFGDGTRLSIL.

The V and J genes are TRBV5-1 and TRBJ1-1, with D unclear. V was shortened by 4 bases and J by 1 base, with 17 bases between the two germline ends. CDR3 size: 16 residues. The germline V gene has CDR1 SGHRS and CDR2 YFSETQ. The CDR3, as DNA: TGCGCCAGCAGCGTTCCGCCTACAACGGGGAACACTGAAGCTTTCTTT. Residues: CASSVPPTTGNTEAFF.

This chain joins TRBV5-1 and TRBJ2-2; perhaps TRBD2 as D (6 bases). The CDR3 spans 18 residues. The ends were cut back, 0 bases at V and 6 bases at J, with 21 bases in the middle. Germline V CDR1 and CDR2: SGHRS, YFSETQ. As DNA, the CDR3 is TGCGCCAGCAGCTTGGAACCGGGGGTCTCCCTGGGGTCCGGGGAGCTGTTTTTT. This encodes CASSLEPGVSLGSGELFF. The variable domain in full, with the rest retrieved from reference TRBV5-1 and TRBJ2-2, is KAGVTQTPRYLIKTRGQQVTLSCSPISGHRSVSWYQQTPGQGLQFLFEYFSETQRNKGNFPGRFSGRQFSNSRSEMNVSTLELGDSALYLCASSLEPGVSLGSGELFFGEGSRLTVL.

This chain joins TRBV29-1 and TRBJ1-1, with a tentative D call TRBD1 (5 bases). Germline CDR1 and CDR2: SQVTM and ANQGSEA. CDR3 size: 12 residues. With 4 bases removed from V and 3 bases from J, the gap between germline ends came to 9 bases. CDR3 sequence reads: CSVVGGYTEAFF. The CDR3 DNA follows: TGCAGCGTTGTGGGGGGGTACACTGAAGCTTTCTTT.

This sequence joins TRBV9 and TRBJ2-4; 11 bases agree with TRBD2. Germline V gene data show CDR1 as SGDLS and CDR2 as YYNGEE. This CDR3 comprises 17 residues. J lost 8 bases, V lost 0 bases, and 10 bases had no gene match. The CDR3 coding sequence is TGTGCCAGCAGCGTAGGAGTAGCGGGAGGGTCTCGGGACATTCAGTACTTC. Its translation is CASSVGVAGGSRDIQYF.

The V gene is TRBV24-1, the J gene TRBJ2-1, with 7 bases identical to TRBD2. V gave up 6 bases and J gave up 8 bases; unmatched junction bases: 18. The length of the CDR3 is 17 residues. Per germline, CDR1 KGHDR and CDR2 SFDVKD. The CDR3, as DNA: TGTGCCACCAGTCCCTTAAGGGGCCTTGGGGGAGGGGATGAGCAGTTCTTC. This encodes CATSPLRGLGGGDEQFF.

The CDR3 spells CASSYRGFVRAFF. DNA for the CDR3: TGTGCCAGCAGTTACAGGGGTTTCGTGCGAGCTTTCTTT. This chain links TRBV6-2 or TRBV6-3 with TRBJ1-1, with a tentative D call TRBD1 (5 bases). V was pared by 2 bases and J by 10 bases, with 14 bases between. This CDR3 is built from 13 residues. Germline lookup yields CDR1 MNHEY and CDR2 SVGEGT.

CDR3 sequence (DNA): TGTGCCAGCAGCTTTATAGACTCCGGCTCCTACAATGAGCAGTTCTTC. Translated: CASSFIDSGSYNEQFF. The genes are TRBV5-4 and TRBJ2-1; no reliable D call. The CDR3 loop spans 16 amino acids. Between the trimmed V and J ends, which lost 2 bases and 0 bases, there was a span of 12 bases. The germline gives CDR1 SGHNT, CDR2 YYREEE (reference sequence).

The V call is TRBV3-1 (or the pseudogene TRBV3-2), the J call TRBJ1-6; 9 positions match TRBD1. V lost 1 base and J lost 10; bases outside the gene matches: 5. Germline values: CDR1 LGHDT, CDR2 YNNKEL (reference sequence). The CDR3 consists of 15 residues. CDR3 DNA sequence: TGTGCCAGCAGCCAAGGCGGGACAGGGATGTCACCCCTCCACTTT. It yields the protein CASSQGGTGMSPLHF.

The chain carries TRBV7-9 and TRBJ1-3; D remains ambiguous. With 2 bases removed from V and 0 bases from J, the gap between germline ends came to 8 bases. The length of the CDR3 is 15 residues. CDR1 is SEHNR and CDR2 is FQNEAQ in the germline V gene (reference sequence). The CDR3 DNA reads TGTGCCAGCAGCTTACCTACAGTCTCTGGAAACACCATATATTTT. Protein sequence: CASSLPTVSGNTIYF.

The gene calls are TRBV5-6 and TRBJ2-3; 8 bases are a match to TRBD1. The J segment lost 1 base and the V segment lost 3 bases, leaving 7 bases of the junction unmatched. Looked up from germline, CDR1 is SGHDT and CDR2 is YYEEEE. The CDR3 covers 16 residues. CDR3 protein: CASSWWQGAGTDTQYF. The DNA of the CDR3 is TGTGCCAGCAGCTGGTGGCAGGGGGCTGGCACAGATACGCAGTATTTT.

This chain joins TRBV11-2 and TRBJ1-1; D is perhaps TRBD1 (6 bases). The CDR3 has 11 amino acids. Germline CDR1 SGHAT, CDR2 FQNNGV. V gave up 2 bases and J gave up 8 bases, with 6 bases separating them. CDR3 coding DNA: TGTGCCAGCAGCTTAACAGGGGAAGCTTTCTTT. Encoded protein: CASSLTGEAFF.

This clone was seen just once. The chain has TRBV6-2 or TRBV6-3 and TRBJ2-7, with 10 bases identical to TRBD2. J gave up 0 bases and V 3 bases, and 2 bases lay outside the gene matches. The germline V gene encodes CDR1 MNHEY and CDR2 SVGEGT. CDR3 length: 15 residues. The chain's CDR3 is CASSYGLAASYEQYV. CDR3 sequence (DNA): TGTGCCAGCAGTTATGGACTAGCGGCCTCCTACGAGCAGTACGTC.

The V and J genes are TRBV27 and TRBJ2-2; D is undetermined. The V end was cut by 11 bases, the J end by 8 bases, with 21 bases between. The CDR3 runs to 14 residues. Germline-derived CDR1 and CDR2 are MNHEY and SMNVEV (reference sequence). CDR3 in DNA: TGTGCCGCGTCCCGTGCGTACTCCTTAGGGGAGCTGTTTTTT. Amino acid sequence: CAASRAYSLGELFF.

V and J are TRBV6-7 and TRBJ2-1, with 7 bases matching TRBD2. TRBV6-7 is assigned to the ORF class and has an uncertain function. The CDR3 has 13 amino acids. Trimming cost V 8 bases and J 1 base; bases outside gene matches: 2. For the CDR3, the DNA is TGTGCCAGCCTAGCGGATTCCTACAATGAGCAGTTCTTC. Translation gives CASLADSYNEQFF.

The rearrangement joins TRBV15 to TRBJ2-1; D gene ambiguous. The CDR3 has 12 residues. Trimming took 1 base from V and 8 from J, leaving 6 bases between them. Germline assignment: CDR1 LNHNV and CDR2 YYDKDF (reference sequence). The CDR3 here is CATSRGTDEQFF. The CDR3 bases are TGTGCCACCAGCAGAGGCACGGATGAGCAGTTCTTC.

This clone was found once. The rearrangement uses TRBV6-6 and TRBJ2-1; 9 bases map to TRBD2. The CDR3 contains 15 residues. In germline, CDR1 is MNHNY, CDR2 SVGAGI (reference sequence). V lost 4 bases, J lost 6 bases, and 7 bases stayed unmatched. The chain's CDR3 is CASSWRGGGSNEQFF. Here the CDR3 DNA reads TGTGCCAGCAGTTGGCGGGGGGGCGGATCCAATGAGCAGTTCTTC.

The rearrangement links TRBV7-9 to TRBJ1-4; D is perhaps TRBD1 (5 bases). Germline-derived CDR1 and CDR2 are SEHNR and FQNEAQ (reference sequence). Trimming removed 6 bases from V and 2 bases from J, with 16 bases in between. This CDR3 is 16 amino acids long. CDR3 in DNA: TGTGCCAGCAGGTCCTCAGGGCGTCACACTAATGAAAAACTGTTTTTT. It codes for CASRSSGRHTNEKLFF.

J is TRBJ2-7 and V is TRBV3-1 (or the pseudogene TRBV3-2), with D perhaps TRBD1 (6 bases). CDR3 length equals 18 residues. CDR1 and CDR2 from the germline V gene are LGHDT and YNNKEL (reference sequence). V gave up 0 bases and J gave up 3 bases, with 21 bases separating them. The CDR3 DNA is TGTGCCAGCAGCCAAGAATGGTCACAGGGACCCCTATACTACGAGCAGTACGTC. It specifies CASSQEWSQGPLYYEQYV.

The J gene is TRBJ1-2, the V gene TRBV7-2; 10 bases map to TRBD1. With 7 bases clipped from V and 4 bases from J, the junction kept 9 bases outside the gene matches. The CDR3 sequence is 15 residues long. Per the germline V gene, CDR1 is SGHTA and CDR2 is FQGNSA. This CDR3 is CASTAPRTGGYGYTF. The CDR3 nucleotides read TGTGCCAGCACCGCACCCCGGACAGGGGGCTATGGCTACACCTTC. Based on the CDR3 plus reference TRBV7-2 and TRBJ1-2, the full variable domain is GAGVSQSPSNKVTEKGKDVELRCDPISGHTALYWYRQSLGQGLEFLIYFQGNSAPDKSGLPSDRFSAERTGGSVSTLTIQRTQQEDSAVYLCASTAPRTGGYGYTFGSGTRLTVV.

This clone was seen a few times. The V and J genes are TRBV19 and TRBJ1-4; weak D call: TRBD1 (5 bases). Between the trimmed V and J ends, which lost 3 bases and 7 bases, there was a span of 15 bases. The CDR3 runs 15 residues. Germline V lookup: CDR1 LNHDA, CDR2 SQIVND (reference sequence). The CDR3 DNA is TGTGCCAGTAGTATCTTAGCGGGGACTCGTGAAAAACTGTTTTTT. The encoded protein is CASSILAGTREKLFF.